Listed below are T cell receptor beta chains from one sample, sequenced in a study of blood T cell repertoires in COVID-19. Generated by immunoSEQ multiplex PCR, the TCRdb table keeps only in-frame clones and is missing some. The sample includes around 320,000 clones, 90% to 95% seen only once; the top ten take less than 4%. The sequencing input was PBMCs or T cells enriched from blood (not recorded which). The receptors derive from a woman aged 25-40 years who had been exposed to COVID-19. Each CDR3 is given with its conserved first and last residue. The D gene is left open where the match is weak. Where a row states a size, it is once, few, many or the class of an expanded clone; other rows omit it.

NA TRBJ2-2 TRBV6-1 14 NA TGTGCCAGCAGTGAGCGGGTACCAACCGGGGAGCTGTTTTTT CASSERVPTGELFF
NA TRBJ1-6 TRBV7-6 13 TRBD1 TGTGCCAGCAGCCGAGGGACAGATTCACCCCTCCACTTT CASSRGTDSPLHF
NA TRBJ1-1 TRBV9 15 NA TGTGCCAGCAGCCCACCCGACTCTGATTTGACTGAAGCTTTCTTT CASSPPDSDLTEAFF
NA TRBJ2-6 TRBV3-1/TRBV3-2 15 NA TGTGCCAGCAGCCATTCGGCGGCTGGGGCCAACGTCCTGACTTTC CASSHSAAGANVLTF
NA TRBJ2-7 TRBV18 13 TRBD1 TGTGCCAGCTCACCAGGGACAGGGGCTTCTAAGTACTTC CASSPGTGASKYF
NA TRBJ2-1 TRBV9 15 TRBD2 TGTGCCAGCAGCGTCGCTAGCGGATTCCAAAATGAGCAGTTCTTC CASSVASGFQNEQFF
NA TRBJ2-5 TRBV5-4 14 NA TGTGCCAGCAGCCAGGGGGGCCAGGGTCGGACCCAGTACTTC CASSQGGQGRTQYF
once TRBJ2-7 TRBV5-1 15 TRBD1 TGCGCCAGCAGCTCGACCGGGACAGGAGGCTACGAGCAGTACTTC CASSSTGTGGYEQYF
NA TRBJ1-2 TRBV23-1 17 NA TGCGCCAGCAGTCAATCAGGAGGTAAGAGGAGGATCTATGGCTACACCTTC CASSQSGGKRRIYGYTF
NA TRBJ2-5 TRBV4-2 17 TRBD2 TGTGCCAGCAGCCAAGTGGCGACTAGCGGGGGTGGGGAGACCCAGTACTTC CASSQVATSGGGETQYF
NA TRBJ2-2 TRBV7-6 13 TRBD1 TGTGCCAGCAGTTTAAGGGCGGACAGGGGGATGTTTTTT CASSLRADRGMFF
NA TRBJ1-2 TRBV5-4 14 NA TGTGCCAGCAGCCAAATTGTCACAGGAAATGGCTACACCTTC CASSQIVTGNGYTF
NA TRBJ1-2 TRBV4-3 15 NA TGCGCCAGCAGCCAACTTTTTGGGAGCGGCTATGGCTACACCTTC CASSQLFGSGYGYTF
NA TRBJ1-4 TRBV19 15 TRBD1 TGTGCCAGTAGAAAGGACAGGGCGACTAATGAAAAACTGTTTTTT CASRKDRATNEKLFF
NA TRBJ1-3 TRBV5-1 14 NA TGCGCCAGCAGCTTAAGCTCCTCTGGAAACACCATATATTTT CASSLSSSGNTIYF
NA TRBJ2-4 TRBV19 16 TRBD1 TGTGCCAGTAGTATGACAGGGGGCCTAGCCAAAAACATTCAGTACTTC CASSMTGGLAKNIQYF
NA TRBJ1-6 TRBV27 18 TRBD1 TGTGCCAGCAGTCCCGGACAGGGTATTGGGGGCTATAATTCACCCCTCCACTTT CASSPGQGIGGYNSPLHF
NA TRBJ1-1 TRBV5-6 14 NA TGTGCCAGCAGCTTGGACTTCAAGAACACTGAAGCTTTCTTT CASSLDFKNTEAFF
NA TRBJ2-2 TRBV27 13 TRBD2 TGTGCCAGCCGGGCGGGAGGAACCGGGGAGCTGTTTTTT CASRAGGTGELFF
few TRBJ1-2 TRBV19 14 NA TGTGCCAGTAGTATAATGATAACAGCCTATGGCTACACCTTC CASSIMITAYGYTF
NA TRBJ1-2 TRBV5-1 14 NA TGCGCCAGCAGCTTGGGCGGCAGGGGCAATGGCTACACCTTC CASSLGGRGNGYTF
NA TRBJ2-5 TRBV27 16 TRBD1 TGTGCCAGCAGTTTATCCCCAGGACAGGGAAGGGAGACCCAGTACTTC CASSLSPGQGRETQYF
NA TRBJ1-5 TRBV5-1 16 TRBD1 TGCGCCAGCAGCCCCGGGACAGGGGGCAACAATCAGCCCCAGCATTTT CASSPGTGGNNQPQHF
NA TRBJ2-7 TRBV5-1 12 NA TGCGCCAGCAGCACCGACGGGTACAAGCAGTACTTC CASSTDGYKQYF
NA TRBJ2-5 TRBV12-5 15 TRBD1 TGTGCTAGTGGTCGACAGGGATGGTACCAAGAGACCCAGTACTTC CASGRQGWYQETQYF
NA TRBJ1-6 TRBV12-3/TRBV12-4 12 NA TGTGCCAGCAGGTCGGACAGTTCACCCCTCCACTTT CASRSDSSPLHF
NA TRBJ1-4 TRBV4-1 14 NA TGCGCCAGCAGCCAAGTTGGAGGAGATGAAAAACTGTTTTTT CASSQVGGDEKLFF
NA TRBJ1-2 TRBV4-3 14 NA TGCGCCAGCAGCCCCGAGAGGCATTACTATGGCTACACCTTC CASSPERHYYGYTF
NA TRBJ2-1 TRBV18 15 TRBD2 TGTGCCAGCTCACCCCTCTCGGGGGGGTACAATGAGCAGTTCTTC CASSPLSGGYNEQFF
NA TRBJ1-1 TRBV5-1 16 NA TGCGCCAGCAGCTGGACAGCTGGGGCTAAGGACACTGAAGCTTTCTTT CASSWTAGAKDTEAFF
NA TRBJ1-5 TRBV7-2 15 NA TGTGCCAGCAGCTTGTCGGGTTCCCTCAATCAGCCCCAGCATTTT CASSLSGSLNQPQHF
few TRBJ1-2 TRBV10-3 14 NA TGTGCCATCAGTGCTGTCGGGTCCACCTATGGCTACACCTTC CAISAVGSTYGYTF
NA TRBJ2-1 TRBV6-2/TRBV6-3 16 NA TGTGCCAGCAGCTCCCTACGGACTAATGGGAACAATGAGCAGTTCTTC CASSSLRTNGNNEQFF
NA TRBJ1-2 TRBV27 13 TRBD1 TGTGCCAGCATCAGGGGGATCATCGATGGCTACACCTTC CASIRGIIDGYTF
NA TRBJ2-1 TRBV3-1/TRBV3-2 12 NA TGTGCCAGCAGCCAAGGTCGGAATGAGCAGTTCTTC CASSQGRNEQFF
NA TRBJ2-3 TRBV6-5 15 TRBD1 TGTGCCAGCAGCAACCGGGACAGGGGCACAGATACGCAGTATTTT CASSNRDRGTDTQYF
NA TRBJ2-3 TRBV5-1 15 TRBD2 TGCGCCAGCAGACCACTAGCGGGGGTGGGAGATACGCAGTATTTT CASRPLAGVGDTQYF
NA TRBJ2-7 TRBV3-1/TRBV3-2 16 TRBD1 TGTGCCAGCAGCCAAGTCTCGGGACAGGGGGCCCACGAGCAGTACTTC CASSQVSGQGAHEQYF
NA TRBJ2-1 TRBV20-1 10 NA TGCAGTGTCCCCGGTTATGAGCAGTTCTTC CSVPGYEQFF
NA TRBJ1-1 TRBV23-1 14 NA TGCGCCAGCAGTCACCAGACAGGGAACACTGAAGCTTTCTTT CASSHQTGNTEAFF
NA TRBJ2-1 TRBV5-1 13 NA TGCGCCAGCAGACTCGTTGGTTACAATGAGCAGTTCTTC CASRLVGYNEQFF
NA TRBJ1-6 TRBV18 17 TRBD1 TGTGCCAGCTCACCCAGACAGGGTTCAGTCTATAATTCACCCCTCCACTTT CASSPRQGSVYNSPLHF
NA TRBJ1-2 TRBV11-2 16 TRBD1 TGTGCCAGCAGCTTAGTGGGGGGACAGGGGTTGTATGGCTACACCTTC CASSLVGGQGLYGYTF
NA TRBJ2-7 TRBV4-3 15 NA TGCGCCAGCAGCCAAGGCCCGGACACTATTTACGAGCAGTACTTC CASSQGPDTIYEQYF
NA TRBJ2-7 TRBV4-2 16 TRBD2 TGTGCCAGCAGCCAAGAAGGAGGCGGGGGGCCTTACGAGCAGTACTTC CASSQEGGGGPYEQYF
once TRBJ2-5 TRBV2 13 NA TGTGCCAGCCTTCGTGAGGTCCGCGAGACCCAGTACTTC CASLREVRETQYF
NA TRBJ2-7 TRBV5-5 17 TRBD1 TGTGCCAGCAGCTTGCGGCTACAGGGGTTTAGCTCCTACGAGCAGTACTTC CASSLRLQGFSSYEQYF